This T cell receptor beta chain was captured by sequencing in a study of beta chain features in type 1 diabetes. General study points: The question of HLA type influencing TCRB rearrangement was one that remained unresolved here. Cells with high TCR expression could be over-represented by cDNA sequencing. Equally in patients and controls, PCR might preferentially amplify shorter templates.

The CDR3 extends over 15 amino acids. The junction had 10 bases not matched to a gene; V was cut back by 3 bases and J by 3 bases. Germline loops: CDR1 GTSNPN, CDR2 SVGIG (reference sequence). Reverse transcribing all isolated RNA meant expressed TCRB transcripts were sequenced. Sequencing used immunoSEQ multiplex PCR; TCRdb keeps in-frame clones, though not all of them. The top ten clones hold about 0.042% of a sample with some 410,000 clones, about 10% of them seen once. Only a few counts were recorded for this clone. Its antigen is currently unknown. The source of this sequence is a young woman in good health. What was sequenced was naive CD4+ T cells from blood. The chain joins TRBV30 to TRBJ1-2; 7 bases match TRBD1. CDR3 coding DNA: TGTGCCTGGAGCCAGCAGGGACAGCGGGACTATGGCTACACCTTC. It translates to CAWSQQGQRDYGYTF.